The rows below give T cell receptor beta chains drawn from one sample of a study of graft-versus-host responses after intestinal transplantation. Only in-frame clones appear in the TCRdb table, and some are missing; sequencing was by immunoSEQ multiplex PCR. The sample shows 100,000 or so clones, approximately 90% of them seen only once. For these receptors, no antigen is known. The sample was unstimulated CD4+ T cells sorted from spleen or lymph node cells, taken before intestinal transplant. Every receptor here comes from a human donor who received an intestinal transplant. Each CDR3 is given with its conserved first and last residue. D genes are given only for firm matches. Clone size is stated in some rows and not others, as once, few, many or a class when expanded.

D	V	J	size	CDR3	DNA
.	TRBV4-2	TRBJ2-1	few	CASSQELEARPYNEQFF	TGTGCCAGCAGCCAAGAATTGGAGGCCCGCCCCTACAATGAGCAGTTCTTC
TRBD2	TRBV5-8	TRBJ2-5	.	CASSISRPGTSGGRQETQYF	TGTGCCAGCAGCATTAGCCGACCCGGGACTAGCGGAGGTAGACAAGAGACCCAGTACTTC
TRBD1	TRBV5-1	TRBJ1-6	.	CASSWTGPDSPLHF	TGCGCCAGCAGCTGGACAGGGCCCGATTCACCCCTCCACTTT
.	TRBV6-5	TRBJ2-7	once	CASSYEVAGEQYF	TGTGCCAGCAGTTACGAGGTGGCGGGCGAGCAGTACTTC
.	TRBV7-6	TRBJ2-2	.	CASSFRPKLVNTGELFF	TGTGCCAGCAGCTTTCGGCCTAAACTAGTGAACACCGGGGAGCTGTTTTTT
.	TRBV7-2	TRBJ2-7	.	CASTRDGRGVYEQYF	TGTGCCAGCACCCGAGACGGCCGTGGAGTTTACGAGCAGTACTTC
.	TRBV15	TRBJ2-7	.	CATSSYGEQYF	TGTGCCACCAGCTCCTACGGCGAGCAGTACTTC
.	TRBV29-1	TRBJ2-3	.	CSVTPDSKGADTQYF	TGCAGCGTTACCCCGGACAGTAAAGGGGCAGATACGCAGTATTTT
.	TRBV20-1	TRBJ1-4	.	CSARANRRLFF	TGCAGTGCCAGAGCGAACAGAAGACTGTTTTTT
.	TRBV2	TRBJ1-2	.	CASSEGYSYGYTF	TGTGCCAGCAGTGAAGGGTACAGCTATGGCTACACCTTC
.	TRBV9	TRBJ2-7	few	CASSVDLGLYEQYF	TGTGCCAGCAGCGTAGATCTGGGGCTCTACGAGCAGTACTTC
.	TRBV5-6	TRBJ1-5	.	CASSLLNQPQHF	TGTGCCAGCAGCTTGCTGAATCAGCCCCAGCATTTT
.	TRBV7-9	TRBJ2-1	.	CASSFLLAVDEQFF	TGTGCCAGCAGCTTTCTCCTAGCCGTCGATGAGCAGTTCTTC
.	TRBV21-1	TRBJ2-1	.	CASSKAPGEGNEQFF	TGTGCCAGCAGCAAAGCTCCGGGAGAGGGCAATGAGCAGTTCTTC
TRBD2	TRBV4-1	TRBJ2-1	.	CASSQSGGAYNEQFF	TGCGCCAGCAGCCAGAGCGGGGGGGCCTACAATGAGCAGTTCTTC
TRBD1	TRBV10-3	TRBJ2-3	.	CAISGGQALTSSTDTQYF	TGTGCCATCAGTGGGGGACAGGCTCTTACCAGTAGCACAGATACGCAGTATTTT
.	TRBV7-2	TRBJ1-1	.	CASSLNWDSEAFF	TGTGCCAGCAGCTTAAACTGGGACTCTGAAGCTTTCTTT
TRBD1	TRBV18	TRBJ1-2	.	CASSPDRGQGYTF	TGTGCCAGCTCACCAGACAGGGGGCAGGGCTACACCTTC
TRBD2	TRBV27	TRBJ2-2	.	CATRTVAGGWTGELFF	TGTGCCACCAGGACTGTAGCGGGAGGTTGGACCGGGGAGCTGTTTTTT
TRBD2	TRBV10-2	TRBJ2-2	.	CASSGLAGGMPGELFF	TGCGCCAGCAGTGGACTAGCGGGAGGGATGCCCGGGGAGCTGTTTTTT
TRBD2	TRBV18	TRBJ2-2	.	CASSQAGRFGELFF	TGTGCCAGCTCCCAAGCGGGGAGGTTCGGGGAGCTGTTTTTT
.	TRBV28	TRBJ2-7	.	CASRKRGGVAYEQYF	TGTGCCAGCCGAAAAAGAGGGGGTGTGGCCTACGAGCAGTACTTC
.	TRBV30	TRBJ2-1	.	CAWSVRFRQEQFF	TGTGCCTGGAGTGTACGATTCAGGCAGGAGCAGTTCTTC
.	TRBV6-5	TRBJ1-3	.	CASSPDAASGNTIYF	TGTGCCAGCAGCCCCGATGCGGCGTCTGGAAACACCATATATTTT
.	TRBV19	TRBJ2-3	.	CASSPTRGTDTQYF	TGTGCCAGTAGTCCAACCCGGGGCACAGATACGCAGTATTTT
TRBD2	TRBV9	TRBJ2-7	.	CASSVSGGGSDEQYF	TGTGCCAGCAGCGTTAGCGGGGGGGGTTCGGACGAGCAGTACTTC
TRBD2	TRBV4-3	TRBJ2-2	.	CASSQGGLAVNTGELFF	TGCGCCAGCAGCCAAGGAGGACTAGCGGTGAACACCGGGGAGCTGTTTTTT
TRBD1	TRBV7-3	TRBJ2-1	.	CASSPTGTGRNEQFF	TGTGCCAGCAGCCCAACCGGGACAGGGCGGAATGAGCAGTTCTTC
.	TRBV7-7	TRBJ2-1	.	CASSLYGGEQFF	TGTGCCAGCAGCCTATATGGCGGTGAGCAGTTCTTC
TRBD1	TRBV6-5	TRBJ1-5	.	CASSYGQGNQPQHF	TGTGCCAGCAGTTACGGACAGGGTAATCAGCCCCAGCATTTT
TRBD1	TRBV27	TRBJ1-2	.	CASSPLLGQGNYGYTF	TGTGCCAGCAGTCCATTGTTGGGACAGGGGAACTATGGCTACACCTTC
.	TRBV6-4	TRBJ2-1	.	CASSETDRSYNEQFF	TGTGCCAGCAGTGAAACAGACAGGTCCTACAATGAGCAGTTCTTC
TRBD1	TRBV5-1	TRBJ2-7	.	CASSLGQGAHEQYF	TGCGCCAGCAGCTTGGGACAGGGGGCACACGAGCAGTACTTC
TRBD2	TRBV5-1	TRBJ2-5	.	CASSLLLAGALQETQYF	TGCGCCAGCAGCCTGCTACTAGCGGGGGCGTTACAAGAGACCCAGTACTTC
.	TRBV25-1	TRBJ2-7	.	CASSASGALYLKEQYF	TGTGCCAGCAGTGCTTCAGGGGCTCTCTATCTTAAAGAGCAGTACTTC
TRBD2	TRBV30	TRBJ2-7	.	CAWRDTGTSFYSLHIEQYF	TGTGCCTGGAGGGATACCGGGACTAGCTTCTATTCCCTCCACATCGAGCAGTACTTC
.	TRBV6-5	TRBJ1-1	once	CASSYGQNTEAFF	TGTGCCAGCAGTTACGGACAGAACACTGAAGCTTTCTTT
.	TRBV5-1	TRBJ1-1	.	CASSPTGGNTEAFF	TGCGCCAGCAGCCCGACAGGCGGGAACACTGAAGCTTTCTTT
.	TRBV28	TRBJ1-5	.	CASSPGSGGHQPQHF	TGTGCCAGCAGTCCTGGGTCGGGGGGTCACCAGCCCCAGCATTTT
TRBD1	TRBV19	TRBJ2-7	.	CASSFPGQGTYEQYF	TGTGCCAGTAGTTTTCCGGGACAGGGCACCTACGAGCAGTACTTC